These 27 T cell receptor beta chains came from one sample sequenced in a study of patients and donors after allogeneic stem cell transplantation. TCRdb reprocessed the RT-PCR reads with MiXCR, giving one entry per CDR3 protein. The sample includes about 410,000 distinct CDR3 sequences, 16% of them seen just once. Input material: blood, either unsorted or a sorted T cell fraction (not recorded which). Receptor source: a human donor who was either an allogeneic HSCT recipient or a stem cell or donor lymphocyte infusion donor (not recorded which). It is not recorded whose cells these are; they may come from a transplant donor.

This clonotype was recorded a few times. The chain has TRBV11-1 and TRBJ2-3, with 8 positions matching TRBD2. CDR3 length equals 19 residues. J was trimmed by 2 bases and V by 5 bases; bases with no gene match: 18. Germline loops: CDR1 SGHAT, CDR2 FQDESV (reference sequence). Here the CDR3 reads CASSRAPRGGGSSTDTQYF. The CDR3 coding sequence is TGTGCCAGCAGCCGTGCCCCCCGGGGGGGGGGCTCCTCCACAGATACGCAGTATTTT.

This sequence joins TRBV12-3 or TRBV12-4 and TRBJ2-1; 9 bases align to TRBD2. V trimming: 3 bases; J trimming: 6 bases; junction bases outside the gene matches: 15. There are 18 residues in the CDR3. CDR3 region: CASSFPSLAGAQSNEQFF. CDR3 bases: TGTGCCAGCAGTTTTCCGTCGTTAGCGGGAGCCCAATCCAATGAGCAGTTCTTC.

This clonotype was recorded a few times. This sequence joins TRBV10-2 and TRBJ2-6, with 7 bases matching TRBD1. Germline CDR1 and CDR2: WSHSY and SAAADI. The CDR3 extends over 17 amino acids. Trimming removed 6 bases from V and 0 bases from J; junction bases left unmatched: 8. The CDR3, as DNA: TGCGCCAGCAGATTGTCGACAGGGCTCTCTGGGGCCAACGTCCTGACTTTC. Residues: CASRLSTGLSGANVLTF.

V gene TRBV3-1 combines with J gene TRBJ2-7, with D perhaps matching TRBD1 (6 bases). Trimming removed 4 bases from V and 3 bases from J, with 13 bases in between. Germline V gene data show CDR1 as LGHDT and CDR2 as YNNKEL (reference sequence). The CDR3 contains 14 residues. The CDR3 DNA follows: TGTGCCAGCAGCCCCGGGACACCCGACTACGAGCAGTACTTC. It encodes CASSPGTPDYEQYF.

In its sample, this clonotype was seen many times. The V gene is TRBV9, the J gene TRBJ2-2, with no clear D. The CDR3 runs 13 residues. Germline V gives CDR1 SGDLS, CDR2 YYNGEE. The V gene lost 0 bases and the J gene lost 5 bases, with 5 bases spanning the gap. The CDR3 coding sequence is TGTGCCAGCAGCGTAGTCGGAACCGGGGAGCTGTTTTTT. Translation gives CASSVVGTGELFF.

This clonotype was seen more than once but under ten times. V and J are TRBV20-1 and TRBJ2-1, with D hard to call. The V gene lost 3 bases and the J gene lost 0 bases, with 12 bases spanning the gap. The CDR3 spans 15 residues. In germline, CDR1 is DFQATT, CDR2 SNEGSKA (reference sequence). The CDR3 loop is CSARMASSSYNEQFF. CDR3 in DNA: TGCAGTGCTAGGATGGCCTCGAGCTCCTACAATGAGCAGTTCTTC.

This chain connects TRBV2 to TRBJ2-7; D gene unclear. The germline CDR1 and CDR2 sequences are SNHLY and FYNNEI. The CDR3 extends over 14 amino acids. The ends were cut back, 7 bases at V and 3 bases at J, with 16 bases in the middle. As DNA, the CDR3 is TGTGCCAGCACTAATGGATCCAGATACTACGAGCAGTACTTC. It yields the protein CASTNGSRYYEQYF.

This clonotype appeared a few times. The chain combines TRBV7-2 with TRBJ2-7, with a tentative D call TRBD1 (5 bases). This CDR3 spans 14 amino acids. V was trimmed by 5 bases and J by 5 bases, leaving 16 bases between them. Germline values: CDR1 SGHTA, CDR2 FQGNSA. The CDR3 reads CASSHQGGLNEQYF. The CDR3 DNA follows: TGTGCCAGCAGCCACCAGGGTGGCTTGAACGAGCAGTACTTC.

The V gene is TRBV9, the J gene TRBJ2-3; 9 nucleotides align to TRBD2. CDR1 and CDR2 from the germline V gene are SGDLS and YYNGEE. With 3 bases clipped from V and 2 bases from J, the junction kept 13 bases outside the gene matches. CDR3 size: 18 residues. This CDR3 reads CASSGNLGLAGSTDTQYF. The CDR3 DNA reads as TGTGCCAGCAGCGGGAACTTGGGACTAGCTGGCTCCACAGATACGCAGTATTTT.

There are a few counts of this clonotype. The genes are TRBV2 and TRBJ2-1; a possible D gene is TRBD2 (5 bases). V lost 8 bases, J lost 0 bases, and 14 bases lay in between. The CDR3 consists of 15 residues. Germline lookup yields CDR1 SNHLY and CDR2 FYNNEI. CDR3: CASEGGRLSYNEQFF. The DNA of the CDR3 is TGTGCCAGCGAAGGAGGTCGGCTCTCCTACAATGAGCAGTTCTTC.

The gene calls are TRBV10-3 and TRBJ2-2; tentatively, D is TRBD1 (5 bases). The CDR3 totals 15 residues. V was clipped by 5 bases and J by 2 bases, with 12 bases between them. Germline values: CDR1 ENHRY, CDR2 SYGVKD. CDR3 DNA: TGTGCCATCAGTCCAAAAGGGGCCAACACCGGGGAGCTGTTTTTT. Translating gives CAISPKGANTGELFF.

The chain joins TRBV6-5 to TRBJ2-5; 7 bases map to TRBD2. This CDR3 is 16 amino acids long. Germline V CDR1 and CDR2: MNHEY, SVGAGI. J lost 9 bases, V lost 2 bases, and 15 bases had no gene match. The CDR3 DNA reads as TGTGCCAGCAGTTACGGGCGCGGGAACCTGGGAGGGCCCCAGTACTTC. Its translation: CASSYGRGNLGGPQYF.

The rearrangement uses TRBV10-3 and TRBJ1-1, with no clear D. This CDR3 region has 13 residues. CDR1 ENHRY and CDR2 SYGVKD come from the germline V gene. Trimming cost V 10 bases and J 3 bases, with 15 bases left between them. The DNA for the CDR3 is TGTGCCACCCATGATTCACTGGACACTGAAGCTTTCTTT. Protein sequence: CATHDSLDTEAFF.

The rearrangement joins TRBV2 to TRBJ2-2; D is unclear. This CDR3 is 13 amino acids long. Per germline, CDR1 SNHLY and CDR2 FYNNEI. The V and J ends lost 1 base and 4 bases respectively, with 4 bases between them. CDR3 DNA: TGTGCCAGCAGTGAAGTCCTCACCGGGGAGCTGTTTTTT. It specifies CASSEVLTGELFF.

The V gene is TRBV4-3, the J gene TRBJ1-5; no clear D gene. V was clipped by 0 bases and J by 6 bases, with 6 bases between them. Germline V lookup: CDR1 LGHNA, CDR2 YSLEER. The CDR3 has 13 residues. The CDR3 region is CASSQDSGQPQHF. DNA of the CDR3: TGCGCCAGCAGCCAAGACTCGGGTCAGCCCCAGCATTTT.

At least ten counts were recorded for this clonotype. The chain couples TRBV7-2 to TRBJ2-1; no clear D. This CDR3 spans 14 amino acids. Germline values: CDR1 SGHTA, CDR2 FQGNSA. V lost 1 base and J lost 0, with 4 bases in between. This chain's CDR3 is CASSLGRSYNEQFF. The CDR3 DNA reads TGTGCCAGCAGCTTAGGCCGCTCCTACAATGAGCAGTTCTTC.

This clonotype was seen a few times. V usage is TRBV30 and J usage is TRBJ2-3; possibly TRBD1 or TRBD2 for D (6 bases each). The CDR3 sequence is 14 residues long. Trimming took off 2 bases at V and 8 bases at J, with 17 bases between the two ends. Germline assignment: CDR1 GTSNPN and CDR2 SVGIG (reference sequence). The CDR3 loop reads CAWSFGGGQGTQYF. As DNA, the CDR3 is TGTGCCTGGAGTTTCGGAGGGGGTCAAGGTACGCAGTATTTT.

The V gene is TRBV6-5, the J gene TRBJ1-1, with TRBD1 matching over 8 bases. Germline loops: CDR1 MNHEY, CDR2 SVGAGI. The V gene end was trimmed by 0 bases and the J gene end by 1 base; junction bases not matched to a gene: 10. CDR3 length: 18 amino acids. The CDR3 here is CASSYSIMPGTGNTEAFF. CDR3 nucleotides: TGTGCCAGCAGTTACTCGATCATGCCCGGGACAGGGAACACTGAAGCTTTCTTT.

As concerns this clonotype: An end of the junction does not agree with germline; a read error may underlie this. V and J are TRBV15 and TRBJ1-2; TRBD1 agrees at 9 bases. CDR3 size: 13 residues. From germline, CDR1 is LNHNV and CDR2 YYDKDF (reference sequence). The CDR3 region is CATSRVTGGEFGF. For the CDR3, the DNA is TGTGCCACCAGCAGAGTAACAGGGGGCGAGTTCGGGTTC.

The J gene is TRBJ2-5, the V gene TRBV12-3 or TRBV12-4; 11 nucleotides align to TRBD2. CDR3 length: 16 amino acids. V trimming: 1 base; J trimming: 3 bases; junction bases outside the gene matches: 4. The CDR3 DNA is TGTGCCAGCAGTTTAGGGGAGGGACTAGCGGAAGAGACCCAGTACTTC. Translated: CASSLGEGLAEETQYF.

This clonotype came up a few times. The chain carries TRBV12-3 or TRBV12-4 and TRBJ1-1; D gene unclear. This CDR3 region has 15 residues. V was trimmed by 3 bases and J by 1 base, leaving 12 bases between them. This CDR3 is CASSFFLLGNTEAFF. The CDR3 DNA is TGTGCCAGCAGTTTCTTCCTCCTGGGGAACACTGAAGCTTTCTTT.

V is TRBV6-1 and J is TRBJ1-2, with D possibly TRBD1 on 5 matching bases. Germline V gene data show CDR1 as MNHNS and CDR2 as SASEGT. V gave up 7 bases and J gave up 6 bases, with 12 bases separating them. CDR3 length: 12 residues. CDR3 residues: CASTAEGHGYTF. CDR3 sequence (DNA): TGTGCCAGCACTGCGGAGGGGCATGGCTACACCTTC.

The V call is TRBV7-9, the J call TRBJ2-6, with D unresolved. The germline gives CDR1 SEHNR, CDR2 FQNEAQ (reference sequence). V was cut by 2 bases and J by 3 bases, with 8 bases left in between. This CDR3 contains 15 residues. The CDR3 DNA sequence: TGTGCCAGCAGCTTATACCCCGGTGGGGCCAACGTCCTGACTTTC. It specifies CASSLYPGGANVLTF. The full variable domain, with the rest looked up from reference TRBV7-9 and TRBJ2-6, is DTGVSQNPRHKITKRGQNVTFRCDPISEHNRLYWYRQTLGQGPEFLTYFQNEAQLEKSRLLSDRFSAERPKGSFSTLEIQRTEQGDSAMYLCASSLYPGGANVLTFGAGSRLTVL.

As concerns this clonotype: A much bigger clone sits one base away, suggesting this may be a read error. The CDR3 DNA follows: TGTGCCGGCGGGCAGATCTACGAGCAGTACTTC. This sequence encodes CAGGQIYEQYF. The rearrangement uses TRBV6-2 or TRBV6-3 and TRBJ2-7, with D perhaps TRBD2 (5 bases). Germline CDR1 reads MNHEY; CDR2 reads SVGEGT. The CDR3 runs to 11 residues. Trimming removed 11 bases at V and 3 bases at J, with 11 bases between.

This clonotype was observed a handful of times. This chain's CDR3 is CASSLAIREAGELFF. DNA for the CDR3: TGCGCCAGCAGCTTGGCCATCCGGGAGGCCGGGGAGCTGTTTTTT. The rearrangement uses TRBV5-1 and TRBJ2-2, with 7 bases lining up with TRBD2. With 0 bases clipped from V and 6 bases from J, the junction kept 5 bases outside the gene matches. Germline loops: CDR1 SGHRS, CDR2 YFSETQ. The CDR3 sequence is 15 residues long.

The chain has TRBV4-3 and TRBJ2-7; TRBD2 might be the D (5 bases). In germline, CDR1 is LGHNA, CDR2 YSLEER. The CDR3 loop spans 14 amino acids. V dropped 3 bases and J dropped 0 bases, with 9 bases sitting between them. The CDR3 loop is CASSQDTSSYEQYF. The CDR3 DNA is TGCGCCAGCAGCCAGGATACTAGCTCCTACGAGCAGTACTTC.

The rearrangement links TRBV29-1 to TRBJ2-7; the D gene is possibly TRBD2 (6 bases). This CDR3 is built from 12 residues. Germline V lookup: CDR1 SQVTM, CDR2 ANQGSEA. V dropped 7 bases and J dropped 7 bases, with 17 bases sitting between them. In DNA, the CDR3 is TGCAGCGCTGGGGAACTAGCTGGTGAGCAGTACTTC. This codes for CSAGELAGEQYF.